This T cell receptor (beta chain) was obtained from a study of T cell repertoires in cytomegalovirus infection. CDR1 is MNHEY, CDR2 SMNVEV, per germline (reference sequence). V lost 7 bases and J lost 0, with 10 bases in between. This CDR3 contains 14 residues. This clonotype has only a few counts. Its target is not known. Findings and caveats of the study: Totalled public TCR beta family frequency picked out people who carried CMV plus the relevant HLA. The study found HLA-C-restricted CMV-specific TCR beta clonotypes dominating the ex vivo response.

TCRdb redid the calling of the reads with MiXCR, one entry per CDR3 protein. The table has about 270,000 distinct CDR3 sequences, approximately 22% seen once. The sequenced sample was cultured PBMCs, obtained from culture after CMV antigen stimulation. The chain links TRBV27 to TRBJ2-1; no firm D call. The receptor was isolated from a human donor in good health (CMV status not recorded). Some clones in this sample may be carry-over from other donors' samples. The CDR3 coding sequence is TGTGCCAGCATGCCTTCGGGCTCCTACAATGAGCAGTTCTTC. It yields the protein CASMPSGSYNEQFF.